The rows below give T cell receptor beta chains drawn from one sample of a study of beta chain features in type 1 diabetes. The method was immunoSEQ multiplex PCR; TCRdb's version includes in-frame clones alone and lacks a portion of them. This sample carries hundreds of thousands of clones, roughly 15% of them seen once, and the ten largest clones take around 0.02%. Sample: naive CD4+ T cells from blood. These receptor sequences come from a young woman in good health. CDR3s include the opening cysteine and the closing phenylalanine or tryptophan. Fields, in order: clone size, V gene, J gene, D gene, CDR3 DNA, CDR3 protein. D genes are given only for firm matches. Clone size, where shown, is once, few, many, or a class for clones that have expanded.

abundance: .; v_gene: TRBV19; j_gene: TRBJ2-5; d_gene: TRBD1; CDR3nt: TGTGCCAGTAGTCCGGTAGACAGGGCAGAGACCCAGTACTTC; CDR3aa: CASSPVDRAETQYF
abundance: .; v_gene: TRBV9; j_gene: TRBJ1-2; d_gene: TRBD1; CDR3nt: TGTGCCAGCAGCAAACAGGGGGGTGGCTACACCTTC; CDR3aa: CASSKQGGGYTF
abundance: .; v_gene: TRBV5-1; j_gene: TRBJ2-1; d_gene: TRBD2; CDR3nt: TGCGCCAGCAGTACCGGACTAGTTTCAAGTGAGCAGTTCTTC; CDR3aa: CASSTGLVSSEQFF
abundance: .; v_gene: TRBV7-2; j_gene: TRBJ2-6; d_gene: .; CDR3nt: TGTGCCAGTGGTTCGACCTCTGGGGCCAACGTCCTGACTTTC; CDR3aa: CASGSTSGANVLTF
abundance: .; v_gene: TRBV28; j_gene: TRBJ2-2; d_gene: .; CDR3nt: TGTGCCAGCAGTTTACCTCCCGGGGAGCTGTTTTTT; CDR3aa: CASSLPPGELFF
abundance: .; v_gene: TRBV10-3; j_gene: TRBJ2-3; d_gene: .; CDR3nt: TGTGCCATCATGATCCGGGGTTCTAGCACAGATACGCAGTATTTT; CDR3aa: CAIMIRGSSTDTQYF
abundance: .; v_gene: TRBV2; j_gene: TRBJ2-1; d_gene: .; CDR3nt: TGTGCCAGCAGTGCTCAGGGGAAGGAGTACAATGAGCAGTTCTTC; CDR3aa: CASSAQGKEYNEQFF
abundance: .; v_gene: TRBV6-6; j_gene: TRBJ1-2; d_gene: TRBD1; CDR3nt: TGTGCCAGCAGTGGACCGGGACAGCGGAATGGCTACACCTTC; CDR3aa: CASSGPGQRNGYTF
abundance: .; v_gene: TRBV27; j_gene: TRBJ1-1; d_gene: TRBD1; CDR3nt: TGTGCCAGCAGCCCCACAGGGGGCGAAGCTTTCTTT; CDR3aa: CASSPTGGEAFF
abundance: .; v_gene: TRBV11-1; j_gene: TRBJ1-2; d_gene: .; CDR3nt: TGTGCCAGCAGCCCGACGGACTTAGGCGGCTACACCTTC; CDR3aa: CASSPTDLGGYTF
abundance: .; v_gene: TRBV19; j_gene: TRBJ1-4; d_gene: .; CDR3nt: TGTGCCAGTAGTACCTTGGACAGTCGAAGTGAAAAACTGTTTTTT; CDR3aa: CASSTLDSRSEKLFF
abundance: .; v_gene: TRBV11-2; j_gene: TRBJ2-7; d_gene: .; CDR3nt: TGTGCCAGCAGCCCGCGACTAGATTACGAGCAGTACTTC; CDR3aa: CASSPRLDYEQYF
abundance: few; v_gene: TRBV9; j_gene: TRBJ2-2; d_gene: TRBD1; CDR3nt: TGTGCCAGCAGCTTTCGACAGGGGTTTGACGGGGAGCTGTTTTTT; CDR3aa: CASSFRQGFDGELFF
abundance: .; v_gene: TRBV7-2; j_gene: TRBJ2-7; d_gene: .; CDR3nt: TGTGCCAGCAGCCCCGCCAGGGACCGAAGTTCCTACGAGCAGTACTTC; CDR3aa: CASSPARDRSSYEQYF
abundance: few; v_gene: TRBV29-1; j_gene: TRBJ2-1; d_gene: .; CDR3nt: TGCAGCGTTGGGCGACAGCACGACAATGAGCAGTTCTTC; CDR3aa: CSVGRQHDNEQFF
abundance: .; v_gene: TRBV7-2; j_gene: TRBJ1-2; d_gene: .; CDR3nt: TGTGCCAGCAGCACCACCCGACAAGGGGACAACTACACCTTC; CDR3aa: CASSTTRQGDNYTF
abundance: few; v_gene: TRBV6-5; j_gene: TRBJ2-1; d_gene: TRBD1; CDR3nt: TGTGCCAGCAGTCCTCCTTTCCAGGGGGCTGAGCAGTTCTTC; CDR3aa: CASSPPFQGAEQFF
abundance: .; v_gene: TRBV10-3; j_gene: TRBJ2-2; d_gene: TRBD2; CDR3nt: TGTGCCATCAGGGGACTAGCGGGGGGGCAGCACACCGGGGAGCTGTTTTTT; CDR3aa: CAIRGLAGGQHTGELFF
abundance: .; v_gene: TRBV2; j_gene: TRBJ2-4; d_gene: TRBD2; CDR3nt: TGTGCCAGCAATGAGCTAGCGGGGGGGAAAAACATTCAGTACTTC; CDR3aa: CASNELAGGKNIQYF